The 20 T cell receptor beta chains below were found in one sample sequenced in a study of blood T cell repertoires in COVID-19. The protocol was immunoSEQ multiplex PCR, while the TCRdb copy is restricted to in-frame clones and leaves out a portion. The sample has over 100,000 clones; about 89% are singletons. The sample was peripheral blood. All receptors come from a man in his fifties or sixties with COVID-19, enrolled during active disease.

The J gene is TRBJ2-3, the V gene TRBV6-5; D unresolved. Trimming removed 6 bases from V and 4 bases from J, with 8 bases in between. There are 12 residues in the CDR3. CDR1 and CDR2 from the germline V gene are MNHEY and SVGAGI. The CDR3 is CASSGFADTQYF. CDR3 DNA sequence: TGTGCCAGCAGCGGGTTCGCAGATACGCAGTATTTT.

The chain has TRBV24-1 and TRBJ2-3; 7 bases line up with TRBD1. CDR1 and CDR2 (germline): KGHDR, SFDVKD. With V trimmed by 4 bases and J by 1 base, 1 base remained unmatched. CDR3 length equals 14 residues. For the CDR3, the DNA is TGTGCCACCAGTGACACAGGGGGCACAGATACGCAGTATTTT. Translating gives CATSDTGGTDTQYF.

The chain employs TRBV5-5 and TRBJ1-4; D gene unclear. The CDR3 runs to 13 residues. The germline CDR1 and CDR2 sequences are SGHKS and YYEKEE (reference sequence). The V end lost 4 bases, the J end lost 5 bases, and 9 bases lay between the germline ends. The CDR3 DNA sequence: TGTGCCAGCAGCCCTCGGGAAAATGAAAAACTGTTTTTT. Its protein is CASSPRENEKLFF.

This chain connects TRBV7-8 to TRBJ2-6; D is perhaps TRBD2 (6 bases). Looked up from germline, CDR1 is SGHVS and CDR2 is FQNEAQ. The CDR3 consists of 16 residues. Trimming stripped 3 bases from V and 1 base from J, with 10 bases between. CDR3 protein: CASSFVGGSGANVLTF. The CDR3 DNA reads TGTGCCAGCAGCTTCGTCGGGGGATCTGGGGCCAACGTCCTGACTTTC.

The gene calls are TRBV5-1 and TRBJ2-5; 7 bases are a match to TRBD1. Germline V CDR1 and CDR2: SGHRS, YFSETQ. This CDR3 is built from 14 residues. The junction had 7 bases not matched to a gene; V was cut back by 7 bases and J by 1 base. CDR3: CASGQQGTQETQYF. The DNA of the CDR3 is TGCGCCAGCGGACAACAGGGGACCCAAGAGACCCAGTACTTC.

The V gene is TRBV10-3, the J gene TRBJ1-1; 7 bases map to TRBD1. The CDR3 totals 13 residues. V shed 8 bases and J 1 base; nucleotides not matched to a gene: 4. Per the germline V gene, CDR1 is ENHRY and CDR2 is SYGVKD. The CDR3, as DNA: TGTGCCATCTCGGGACAGCAGAACACTGAAGCTTTCTTT. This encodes CAISGQQNTEAFF.

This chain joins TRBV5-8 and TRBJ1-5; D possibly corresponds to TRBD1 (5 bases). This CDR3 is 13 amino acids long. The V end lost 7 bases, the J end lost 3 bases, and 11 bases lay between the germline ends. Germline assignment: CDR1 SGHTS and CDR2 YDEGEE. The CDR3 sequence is CASGADLNQPQHF. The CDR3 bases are TGTGCCAGCGGGGCCGATCTCAATCAGCCCCAGCATTTT.

CDR3 in DNA: TGCGCCAGCAGCTTGGCCTTTAGTACTGAAGCTTTCTTT. Its protein is CASSLAFSTEAFF. The chain combines TRBV5-1 with TRBJ1-1; D remains ambiguous. The germline CDR1 and CDR2 sequences are SGHRS and YFSETQ. Trimming took off 0 bases at V and 5 bases at J, with 8 bases between the two ends. The CDR3 spans 13 residues.

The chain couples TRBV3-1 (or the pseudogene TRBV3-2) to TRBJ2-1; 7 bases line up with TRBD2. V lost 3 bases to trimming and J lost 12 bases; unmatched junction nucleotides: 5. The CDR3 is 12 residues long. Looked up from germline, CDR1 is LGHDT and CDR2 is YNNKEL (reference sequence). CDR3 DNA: TGTGCCAGCAGCCAGGGGGGGACTTGGCAGTTCTTC. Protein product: CASSQGGTWQFF.

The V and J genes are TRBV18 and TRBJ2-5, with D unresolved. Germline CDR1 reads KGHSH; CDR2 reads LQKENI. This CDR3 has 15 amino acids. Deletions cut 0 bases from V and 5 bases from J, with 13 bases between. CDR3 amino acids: CASSPPKAPRETQYF. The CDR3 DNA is TGTGCCAGCTCACCACCGAAGGCCCCGAGGGAGACCCAGTACTTC.

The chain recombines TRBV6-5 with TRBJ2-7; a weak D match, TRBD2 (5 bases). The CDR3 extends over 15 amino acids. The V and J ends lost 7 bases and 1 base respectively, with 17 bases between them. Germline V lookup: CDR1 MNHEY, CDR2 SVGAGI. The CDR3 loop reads CASKLSPSGSYEQYF. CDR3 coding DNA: TGTGCCAGCAAGTTAAGCCCCTCGGGGTCCTACGAGCAGTACTTC.

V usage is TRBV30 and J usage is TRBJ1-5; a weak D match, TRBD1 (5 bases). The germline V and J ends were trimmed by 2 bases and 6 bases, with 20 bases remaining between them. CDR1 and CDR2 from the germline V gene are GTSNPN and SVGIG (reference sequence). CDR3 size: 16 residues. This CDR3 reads CAWSPYSGAGGQPQHF. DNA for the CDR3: TGTGCCTGGAGTCCGTACTCCGGGGCCGGGGGTCAGCCCCAGCATTTT.

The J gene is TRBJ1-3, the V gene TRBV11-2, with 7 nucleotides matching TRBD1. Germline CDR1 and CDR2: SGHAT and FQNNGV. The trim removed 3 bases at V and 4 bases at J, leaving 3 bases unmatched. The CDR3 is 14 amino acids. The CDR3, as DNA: TGTGCCAGCAGCTTTTCGGGACAGGGAAACACCATATATTTT. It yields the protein CASSFSGQGNTIYF.

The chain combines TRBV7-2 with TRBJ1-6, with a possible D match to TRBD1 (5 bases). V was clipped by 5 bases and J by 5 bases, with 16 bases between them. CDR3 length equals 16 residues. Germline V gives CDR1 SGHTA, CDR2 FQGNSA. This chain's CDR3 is CASSVRGGVNNSPLHF. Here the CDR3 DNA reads TGTGCCAGCAGCGTCCGCGGGGGGGTAAATAATTCACCCCTCCACTTT. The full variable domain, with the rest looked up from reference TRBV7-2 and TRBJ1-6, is GAGVSQSPSNKVTEKGKDVELRCDPISGHTALYWYRQSLGQGLEFLIYFQGNSAPDKSGLPSDRFSAERTGGSVSTLTIQRTQQEDSAVYLCASSVRGGVNNSPLHFGNGTRLTVT.

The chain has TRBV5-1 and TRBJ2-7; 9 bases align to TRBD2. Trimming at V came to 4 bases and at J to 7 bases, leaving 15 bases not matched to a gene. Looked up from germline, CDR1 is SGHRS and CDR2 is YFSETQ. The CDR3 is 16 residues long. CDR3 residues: CASSLPFGAGGKEQYF. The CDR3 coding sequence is TGCGCCAGCAGCCTACCGTTTGGAGCGGGGGGAAAGGAGCAGTACTTC. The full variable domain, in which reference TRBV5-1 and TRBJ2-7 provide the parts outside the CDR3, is KAGVTQTPRYLIKTRGQQVTLSCSPISGHRSVSWYQQTPGQGLQFLFEYFSETQRNKGNFPGRFSGRQFSNSRSEMNVSTLELGDSALYLCASSLPFGAGGKEQYFGPGTRLTVT.

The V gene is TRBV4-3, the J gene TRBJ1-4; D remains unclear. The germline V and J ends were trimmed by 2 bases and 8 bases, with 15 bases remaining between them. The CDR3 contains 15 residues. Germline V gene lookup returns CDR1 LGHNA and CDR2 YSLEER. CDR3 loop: CASSQWYGTEEKLFF. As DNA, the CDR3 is TGCGCCAGCAGCCAATGGTATGGTACCGAGGAAAAACTGTTTTTT.

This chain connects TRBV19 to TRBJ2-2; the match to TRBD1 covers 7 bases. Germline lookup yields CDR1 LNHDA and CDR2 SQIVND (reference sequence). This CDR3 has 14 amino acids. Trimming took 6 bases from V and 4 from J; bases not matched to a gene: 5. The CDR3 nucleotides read TGTGCCAGTAGCTCGACAGGGACCACCGGGGAGCTGTTTTTT. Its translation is CASSSTGTTGELFF.

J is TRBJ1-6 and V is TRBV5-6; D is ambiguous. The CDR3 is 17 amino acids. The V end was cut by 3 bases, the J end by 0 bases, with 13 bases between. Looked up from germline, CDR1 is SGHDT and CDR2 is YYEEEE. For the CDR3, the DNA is TGTGCCAGCAGCTCCACGCGCTTGAGCTCCTATAATTCACCCCTCCACTTT. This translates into CASSSTRLSSYNSPLHF.

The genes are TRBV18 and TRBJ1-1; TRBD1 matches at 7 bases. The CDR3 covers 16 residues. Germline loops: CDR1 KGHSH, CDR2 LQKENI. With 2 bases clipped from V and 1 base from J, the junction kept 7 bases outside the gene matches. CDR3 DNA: TGTGCCAGCTCACCATCGACAGGGTCCACGAACACTGAAGCTTTCTTT. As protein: CASSPSTGSTNTEAFF.

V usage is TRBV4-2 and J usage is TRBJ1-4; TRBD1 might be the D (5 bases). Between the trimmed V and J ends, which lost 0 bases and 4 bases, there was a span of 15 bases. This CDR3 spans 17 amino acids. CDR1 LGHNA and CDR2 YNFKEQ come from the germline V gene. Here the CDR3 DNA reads TGTGCCAGCAGCCAAGAGCCGCAGGGTAGTGGTAATGAAAAACTGTTTTTT. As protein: CASSQEPQGSGNEKLFF.